This section outlines one T cell receptor beta chain sequence together with its context. Its specificity is not known. Trimming took 0 bases from V and 4 from J, leaving 6 bases between them. The germline gives CDR1 SGHNT, CDR2 YYREEE (reference sequence). The CDR3 has 13 residues. The data stem from a study of T cells in narcolepsy. Study-wide findings and caveats: Reportedly, autoreactive clonotypes were serially detected in patients' blood but not controls'.

Sequencing used immunoSEQ multiplex PCR; TCRdb keeps in-frame clones, though not all of them. The sample records 25,000 to 35,000 clones, 90% being singletons. Sequenced sample: CD45RA- memory CD4+ T cells from PBMCs. This sequence was found in a human donor with narcolepsy. The rearrangement joins TRBV5-4 to TRBJ2-3; the D call may be TRBD1 or TRBD2 (5 bases each). The CDR3 region has the DNA TGTGCCAGCAGCTTGGCGGGACCAGATACGCAGTATTTT. Protein: CASSLAGPDTQYF.